The 25 T cell receptor beta chains listed next were all sequenced from one sample in a study of early T cells in non-severe SARS-CoV-2 infection. TCRdb redid the calling of the 5' RACE reads with MiXCR, one entry per CDR3 protein. Here the sample spans tens of thousands of distinct CDR3 sequences, more than 9% being singletons. Specimen: whole blood. The source is an adult who was a healthcare worker with PCR-confirmed SARS-CoV-2 infection or an uninfected control (not recorded which).

This clonotype was recorded at least ten times. As DNA, the CDR3 is TGTGCCAGCACCCAAACAGGGGTTAGCAATCAGCCCCAGCATTTT. It is translated as CASTQTGVSNQPQHF. The chain employs TRBV12-3 or TRBV12-4 and TRBJ1-5; 7 bases line up with TRBD1. V shed 7 bases and J 0 bases; nucleotides not matched to a gene: 6. The CDR3 is made up of 15 amino acids.

The rearrangement uses TRBV2 and TRBJ2-3; D is unclear. V was cut by 1 base and J by 4 bases, with 9 bases left in between. The germline V gene encodes CDR1 SNHLY and CDR2 FYNNEI. CDR3 length equals 14 residues. This chain's CDR3 is CASSEVDFSDTQYF. CDR3 nucleotide sequence: TGTGCCAGCAGTGAAGTAGATTTTTCAGATACGCAGTATTTT.

In its sample, this clonotype was seen many times. The chain combines TRBV2 with TRBJ2-3; D remains ambiguous. V shed 3 bases and J shed 2 bases, with 3 bases lying between them. Germline CDR1 SNHLY, CDR2 FYNNEI. The CDR3 is made up of 12 amino acids. The CDR3 region is CASSDHTDTQYF. The CDR3 nucleotides are TGTGCCAGCAGTGACCACACAGATACGCAGTATTTT.

This clonotype has at least ten counts. The J gene is TRBJ2-1, the V gene TRBV7-3; 7 nucleotides align to TRBD2. The germline CDR1 and CDR2 sequences are SGHTA and FQGTGA. The V segment lost 2 bases and the J segment 8 bases; nucleotides outside the gene matches: 6. The CDR3 runs to 14 residues. The CDR3 DNA follows: TGTGCCAGCAGCTTAGGAGGGAGGGCCGATGAGCAGTTCTTC. Translation: CASSLGGRADEQFF.

This clonotype was seen ten or more times. The chain employs TRBV6-5 and TRBJ1-4; 7 nucleotides agree with TRBD1. CDR1 is MNHEY and CDR2 is SVGAGI in the germline V gene. The CDR3 loop spans 17 amino acids. V gave up 5 bases and J gave up 0 bases; unmatched junction bases: 9. As DNA, the CDR3 is TGTGCCAGCAGTACCGGGACAGAATATACAACTAATGAAAAACTGTTTTTT. Translating gives CASSTGTEYTTNEKLFF.

This clonotype was found many times. The chain has TRBV12-3 or TRBV12-4 and TRBJ2-3; 9 bases fit TRBD1. V dropped 6 bases and J dropped 3; count of bases not matched to a gene: 1. The CDR3 spans 13 residues. CDR3 in amino acids: CASRGQGTDTQYF. CDR3 nucleotides: TGTGCCAGCAGAGGACAGGGGACAGATACGCAGTATTTT.

V usage is TRBV18 and J usage is TRBJ1-5; 7 bases map to TRBD1. The CDR3 totals 14 residues. CDR1 and CDR2 from the germline V gene are KGHSH and LQKENI. J gave up 5 bases and V 4 bases, and 5 bases lay outside the gene matches. The CDR3 coding sequence is TGTGCCAGCTCACGTAACAGGGGTGATCAGCCCCAGCATTTT. This codes for CASSRNRGDQPQHF.

The sample holds a few counts of this clonotype. V is TRBV18 and J is TRBJ1-1; TRBD1 matches at 9 bases. Germline loops: CDR1 KGHSH, CDR2 LQKENI. With 5 bases clipped from V and 6 bases from J, the junction kept 7 bases outside the gene matches. CDR3 size: 14 residues. The CDR3 loop is CASSAGQGEAEAFF. Written as DNA, the CDR3 is TGTGCCAGCTCAGCGGGACAGGGAGAAGCTGAAGCTTTCTTT.

This clonotype was counted ten times or more. This CDR3 is CASSPYTGTSGRNSYNEQFF. CDR3 nucleotides: TGTGCCAGCAGCCCATACACCGGGACTAGCGGAAGGAACTCCTACAATGAGCAGTTCTTC. V and J are TRBV7-6 and TRBJ2-1; 11 nucleotides line up with TRBD2. The CDR3 runs 20 residues. V lost 5 bases to trimming and J lost 0 bases; unmatched junction nucleotides: 15. CDR1 is SGHVS, CDR2 FNYEAQ, per germline.

This clonotype was detected many times. This chain uses TRBV10-3 with TRBJ2-6, with D maybe TRBD1 (7 bases). The CDR3 has 18 residues. CDR1 is ENHRY, CDR2 SYGVKD, per germline. Trimming left V 2 bases short and J 0 bases short, with 14 bases between. The CDR3 loop is CAISEAPGGYSGANVLTF. The CDR3 DNA sequence: TGTGCCATCAGTGAGGCCCCAGGGGGGTACTCTGGGGCCAACGTCCTGACTTTC.

The rearrangement links TRBV6-1 to TRBJ1-2, with D possibly matching TRBD1 (5 bases). V was cut by 2 bases and J by 2 bases, with 12 bases left in between. The CDR3 totals 15 residues. In germline, CDR1 is MNHNS, CDR2 SASEGT. DNA for the CDR3: TGTGCCAGCAGTGAAAGCGTCAGGGTCAACTATGGCTACACCTTC. Translated: CASSESVRVNYGYTF.

The genes are TRBV11-3 and TRBJ2-7; D is unclear. There are 12 residues in the CDR3. Looked up from germline, CDR1 is SGHNT and CDR2 is YENEEA. Trimming removed 4 bases at V and 7 bases at J, with 11 bases between. The CDR3 coding sequence is TGTGCCAGCAGCTCCGGGCCTCGAGAGCAGTACTTC. It translates to CASSSGPREQYF. Using reference TRBV11-3 and TRBJ2-7 for the parts outside the CDR3, the full variable domain is EAGVVQSPRYKIIEKKQPVAFWCNPISGHNTLYWYLQNLGQGPELLIRYENEEAVDDSQLPKDRFSAERLKGVDSTLKIQPAELGDSAVYLCASSSGPREQYFGPGTRLTVT.

Notes on this clonotype: A much larger clone lies one base from this, so it may be a read error. The chain uses TRBV7-6 and TRBJ2-7; TRBD2 agrees at 11 bases. The CDR3 loop spans 14 amino acids. Trimming at V came to 5 bases and at J to 3 bases, leaving 3 bases not matched to a gene. The germline V gene has CDR1 SGHVS and CDR2 FNYEAQ. CDR3 in amino acids: CASSRLAGNYEQYF. CDR3 DNA: TGTGCCAGCAGCCGACTAGCGGGAAACTACGAGCAGTACTTC.

A few counts support this clonotype. The CDR3 DNA sequence: TGCAGCGTTGAAGATCCCCCAGGGGAGTTGAATGGCTACACCTTC. As protein: CSVEDPPGELNGYTF. The chain combines TRBV29-1 with TRBJ1-2, with TRBD1 as a possible D gene (6 bases). CDR1 SQVTM and CDR2 ANQGSEA come from the germline V gene. This CDR3 is 15 amino acids long. Between the trimmed V and J ends, which lost 0 bases and 6 bases, there was a span of 17 bases.

This clonotype was picked up a small number of times. CDR3 in DNA: TGTGCCAGCAGCTTGGCGGGACAACACTACGAGCAGTACTTC. Its translation is CASSLAGQHYEQYF. The rearrangement links TRBV7-9 to TRBJ2-7, with D tentatively TRBD1 or TRBD2 (6 bases each). The CDR3 consists of 14 residues. Germline V CDR1 and CDR2: SEHNR, FQNEAQ (reference sequence). Trimming removed 3 bases at V and 3 bases at J, with 12 bases between.

At least ten counts were recorded for this clonotype. This chain uses TRBV6-1 with TRBJ1-5; D not resolved. This CDR3 region has 14 residues. Trimming shortened V by 4 bases and J by 7 bases, and 14 bases separated the two germline ends. Germline CDR1 is MNHNS and CDR2 is SASEGT. The CDR3 reads CASSVAPLDQPQHF. The DNA for the CDR3 is TGTGCCAGCAGTGTAGCCCCACTAGACCAGCCCCAGCATTTT.

This chain uses TRBV12-3 or TRBV12-4 with TRBJ2-3; a possible D gene is TRBD2 (5 bases). Trimming left V 1 base short and J 1 base short, with 6 bases between. The CDR3 length is 14 residues. This chain's CDR3 is CASSLVRGTDTQYF. DNA for the CDR3: TGTGCCAGCAGTTTAGTGAGGGGCACAGATACGCAGTATTTT.

This clonotype was counted between two and nine times. The gene calls are TRBV5-5 and TRBJ2-2; 11 positions agree with TRBD2. V gave up 4 bases and J gave up 0 bases; unmatched junction bases: 8. The CDR3 runs to 18 residues. Germline CDR1 reads SGHKS; CDR2 reads YYEKEE (reference sequence). DNA for the CDR3: TGTGCCAGCAGCCTAAAAGAGGGACTAGCGGCGAACACCGGGGAGCTGTTTTTT. Protein: CASSLKEGLAANTGELFF.

In this sample, this clonotype turned up many times. The CDR3 DNA reads TGCGCCAGCAGCATAAATACAGGGGGACAAGAGACCCAGTACTTC. It specifies CASSINTGGQETQYF. This chain connects TRBV5-1 to TRBJ2-5; 8 bases map to TRBD1. This CDR3 comprises 15 residues. The V gene's germline CDR1 is SGHRS and CDR2 YFSETQ. The J segment lost 2 bases and the V segment lost 4 bases, leaving 7 bases of the junction unmatched.

This clonotype was counted only a few times. The chain joins TRBV7-6 to TRBJ2-7, with D tentatively TRBD1 (6 bases). Germline V gene lookup returns CDR1 SGHVS and CDR2 FNYEAQ. Trimming pared 5 bases from V and 3 bases from J, leaving 11 bases between. The CDR3 length is 13 residues. The CDR3 loop is CASSQRTVYEQYF. The CDR3 DNA follows: TGTGCCAGCAGCCAACGGACAGTCTACGAGCAGTACTTC.

This clonotype was counted between two and nine times. The chain employs TRBV4-3 and TRBJ1-1; no reliable D call. This CDR3 has 15 amino acids. Between the trimmed V and J ends, which lost 0 bases and 3 bases, there was a span of 11 bases. Germline lookup yields CDR1 LGHNA and CDR2 YSLEER. The CDR3 spells CASSQDGRGDTEAFF. In DNA, the CDR3 is TGCGCCAGCAGCCAAGATGGTCGTGGGGACACTGAAGCTTTCTTT.

This clonotype was detected many times. CDR3 loop: CASSYSGRDTEAFF. CDR3 nucleotide sequence: TGTGCCAGCAGTTACTCCGGGAGAGACACTGAAGCTTTCTTT. The V gene is TRBV6-5, the J gene TRBJ1-1; D remains ambiguous. The V gene lost 0 bases and the J gene lost 3 bases, with 8 bases spanning the gap. The CDR3 length is 14 residues. From germline, CDR1 is MNHEY and CDR2 SVGAGI.

CDR3 DNA sequence: TGTGCCAGCAGTTTGGCAGGGACCAATCAGCCCCAGCATTTT. It yields the protein CASSLAGTNQPQHF. This chain connects TRBV12-3 or TRBV12-4 to TRBJ1-5; perhaps TRBD1 as D (5 bases). The CDR3 extends over 14 amino acids. Trimming stripped 3 bases from V and 3 bases from J, with 9 bases between.

Remarks on this clonotype: At one end, the junction sequence differs from germline, possibly due to a read error. The chain joins TRBV15 to TRBJ2-7; TRBD1 aligns across 9 bases. Germline values: CDR1 LNHNV, CDR2 YYDKDF (reference sequence). The CDR3 consists of 13 residues. Written as DNA, the CDR3 is TGTGCCACCAGCAGGGACCTAAAACAGGGGGCGGGCTTC. Its translation: CATSRDLKQGAGF.

This clonotype has at least ten counts. The rearrangement joins TRBV24-1 to TRBJ2-2; D possibly corresponds to TRBD2 (7 bases). The CDR3 length is 20 residues. In germline, CDR1 is KGHDR, CDR2 SFDVKD. V was pared by 8 bases and J by 1 base, with 28 bases between. The CDR3 sequence is CATTRGGTYKGQKNTGELFF. Here the CDR3 DNA reads TGTGCCACCACGAGGGGAGGGACATACAAGGGCCAAAAGAACACCGGGGAGCTGTTTTTT.